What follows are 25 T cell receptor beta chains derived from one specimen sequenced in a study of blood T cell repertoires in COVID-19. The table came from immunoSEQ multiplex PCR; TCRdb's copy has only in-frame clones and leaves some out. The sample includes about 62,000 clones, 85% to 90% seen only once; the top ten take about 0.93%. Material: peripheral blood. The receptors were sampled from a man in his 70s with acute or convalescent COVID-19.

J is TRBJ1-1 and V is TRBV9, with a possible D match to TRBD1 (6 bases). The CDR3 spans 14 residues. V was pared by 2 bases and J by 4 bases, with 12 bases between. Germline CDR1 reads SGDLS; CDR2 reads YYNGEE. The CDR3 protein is CASSVRQEVTEAFF. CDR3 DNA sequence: TGTGCCAGCAGCGTTAGACAGGAGGTCACTGAAGCTTTCTTT.

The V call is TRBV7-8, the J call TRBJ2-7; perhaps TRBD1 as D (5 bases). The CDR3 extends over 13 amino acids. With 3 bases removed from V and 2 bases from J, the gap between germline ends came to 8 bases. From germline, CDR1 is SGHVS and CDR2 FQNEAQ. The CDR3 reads CASSFDSTYEQYF. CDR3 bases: TGTGCCAGCAGCTTTGACAGCACCTACGAGCAGTACTTC.

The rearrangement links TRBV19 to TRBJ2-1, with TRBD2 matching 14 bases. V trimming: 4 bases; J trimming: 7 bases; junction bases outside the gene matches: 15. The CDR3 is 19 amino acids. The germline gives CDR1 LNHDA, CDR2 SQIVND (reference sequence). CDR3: CASSTSGLAGVRSGNEQFF. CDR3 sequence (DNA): TGTGCCAGTAGTACTTCGGGACTAGCGGGAGTACGGTCAGGGAATGAGCAGTTCTTC. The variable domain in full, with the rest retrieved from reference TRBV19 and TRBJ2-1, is DGGITQSPKYLFRKEGQNVTLSCEQNLNHDAMYWYRQDPGQGLRLIYYSQIVNDFQKGDIAEGYSVSREKKESFPLTVTSAQKNPTAFYLCASSTSGLAGVRSGNEQFFGPGTRLTVL.

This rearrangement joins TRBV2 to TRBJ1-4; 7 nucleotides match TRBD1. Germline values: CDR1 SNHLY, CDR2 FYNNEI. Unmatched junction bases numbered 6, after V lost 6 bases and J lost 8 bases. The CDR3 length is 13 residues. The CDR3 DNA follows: TGTGCCAGCAGAAAGGGGGCAGAAGAAAAACTGTTTTTT. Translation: CASRKGAEEKLFF.

The DNA for the CDR3 is TGTGCCAGCAGCGTAGTCGGCAGCGGAGGAAACACCATATATTTT. As protein: CASSVVGSGGNTIYF. The rearrangement uses TRBV9 and TRBJ1-3; D gene ambiguous. The ends were cut back, 0 bases at V and 4 bases at J, with 11 bases in the middle. Germline values: CDR1 SGDLS, CDR2 YYNGEE. The CDR3 consists of 15 residues.

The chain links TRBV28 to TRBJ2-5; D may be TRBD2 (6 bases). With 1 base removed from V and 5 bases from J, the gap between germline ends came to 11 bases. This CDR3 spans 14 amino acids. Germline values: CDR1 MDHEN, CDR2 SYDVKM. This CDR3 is CASSLFAGRETQYF. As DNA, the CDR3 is TGTGCCAGCAGTTTATTTGCAGGGAGGGAGACCCAGTACTTC.

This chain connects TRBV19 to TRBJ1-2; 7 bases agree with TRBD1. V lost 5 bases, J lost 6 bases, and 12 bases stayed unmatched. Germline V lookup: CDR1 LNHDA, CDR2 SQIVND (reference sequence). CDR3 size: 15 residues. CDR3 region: CASSPWGQSVDGYTF. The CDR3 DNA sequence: TGTGCCAGTAGTCCCTGGGGACAGAGCGTCGATGGCTACACCTTC.

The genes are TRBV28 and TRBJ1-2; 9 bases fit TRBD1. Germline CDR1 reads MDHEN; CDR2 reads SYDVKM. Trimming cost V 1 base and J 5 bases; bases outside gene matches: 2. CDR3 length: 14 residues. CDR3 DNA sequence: TGTGCCAGCAGTTTATTGGGACAGGGATATGGCTACACCTTC. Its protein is CASSLLGQGYGYTF.

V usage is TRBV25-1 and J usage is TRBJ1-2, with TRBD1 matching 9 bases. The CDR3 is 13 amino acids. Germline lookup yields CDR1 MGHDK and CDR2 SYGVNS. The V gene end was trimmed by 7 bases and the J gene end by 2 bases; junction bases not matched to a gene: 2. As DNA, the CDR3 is TGTGCCAGCAAAGGACAGGGGAACTATGGCTACACCTTC. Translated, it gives CASKGQGNYGYTF.

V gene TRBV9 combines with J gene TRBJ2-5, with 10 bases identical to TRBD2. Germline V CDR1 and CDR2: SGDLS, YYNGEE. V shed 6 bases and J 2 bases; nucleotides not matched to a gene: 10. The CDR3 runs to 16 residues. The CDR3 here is CASTLGQRGGQETQYF. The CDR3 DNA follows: TGTGCCAGCACCCTAGGCCAGCGGGGGGGACAAGAGACCCAGTACTTC.

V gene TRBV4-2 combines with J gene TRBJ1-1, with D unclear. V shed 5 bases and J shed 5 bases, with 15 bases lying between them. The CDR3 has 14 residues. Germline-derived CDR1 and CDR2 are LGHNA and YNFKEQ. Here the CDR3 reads CASSIQPGGTEAFF. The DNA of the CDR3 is TGTGCCAGCAGCATCCAGCCCGGAGGGACTGAAGCTTTCTTT.

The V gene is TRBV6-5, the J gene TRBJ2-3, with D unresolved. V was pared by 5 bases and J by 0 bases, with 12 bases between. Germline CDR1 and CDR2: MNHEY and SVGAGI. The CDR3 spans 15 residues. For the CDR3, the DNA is TGTGCCAGCAGTCCCCTAGTAGCTAGCACAGATACGCAGTATTTT. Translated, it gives CASSPLVASTDTQYF.

CDR3 protein: CASSPRTEAFF. DNA for the CDR3: TGTGCCAGCAGCCCGCGAACTGAAGCTTTCTTT. The rearrangement links TRBV7-9 to TRBJ1-1; D gene unclear. The CDR3 runs to 11 residues. V lost 5 bases to trimming and J lost 5 bases, with 6 bases between them. CDR1 and CDR2 (germline): SEHNR, FQNEAQ (reference sequence).

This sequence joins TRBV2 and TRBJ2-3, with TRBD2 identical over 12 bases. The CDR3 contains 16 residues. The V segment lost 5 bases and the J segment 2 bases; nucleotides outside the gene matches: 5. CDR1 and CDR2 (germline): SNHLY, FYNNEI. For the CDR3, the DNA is TGTGCCAGCAGTCTAACTAGCGGGAGGTTCACAGATACGCAGTATTTT. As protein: CASSLTSGRFTDTQYF.

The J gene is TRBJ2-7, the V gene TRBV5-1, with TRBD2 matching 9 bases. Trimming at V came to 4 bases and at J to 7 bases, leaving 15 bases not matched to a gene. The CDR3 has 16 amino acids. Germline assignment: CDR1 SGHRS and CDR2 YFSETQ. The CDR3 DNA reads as TGCGCCAGCAGCCTTTACGGGACTAGCACTGGCATGGAGCAGTACTTC. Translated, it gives CASSLYGTSTGMEQYF.

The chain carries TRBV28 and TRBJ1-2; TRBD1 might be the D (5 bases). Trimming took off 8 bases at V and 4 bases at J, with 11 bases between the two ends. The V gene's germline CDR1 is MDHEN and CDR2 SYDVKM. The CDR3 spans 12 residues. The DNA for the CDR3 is TGTGCCAGCCGCAGGGCCGGCTATGGCTACACCTTC. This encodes CASRRAGYGYTF.

For the CDR3, the DNA is TGTGCCAGCAAGGGGACAGGGGGCTCAGGCACAGATACGCAGTATTTT. The encoded protein is CASKGTGGSGTDTQYF. This sequence joins TRBV28 and TRBJ2-3; 12 nucleotides agree with TRBD1. Trimming cost V 7 bases and J 1 base; bases outside gene matches: 6. The CDR3 is 16 residues long. Looked up from germline, CDR1 is MDHEN and CDR2 is SYDVKM.

DNA of the CDR3: TGTGCCAGCAGTTCCGGGAACCATGGCTACACCTTC. This translates into CASSSGNHGYTF. The chain couples TRBV12-3 or TRBV12-4 to TRBJ1-2; D remains ambiguous. With 4 bases removed from V and 6 bases from J, the gap between germline ends came to 9 bases. The CDR3 contains 12 residues.

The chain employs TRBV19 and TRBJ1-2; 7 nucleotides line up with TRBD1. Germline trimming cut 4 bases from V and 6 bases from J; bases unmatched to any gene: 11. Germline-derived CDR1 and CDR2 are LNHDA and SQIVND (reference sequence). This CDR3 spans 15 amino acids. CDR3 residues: CASSTTWDSSHGYTF. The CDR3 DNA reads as TGTGCCAGTAGTACTACTTGGGACAGTAGTCATGGCTACACCTTC.

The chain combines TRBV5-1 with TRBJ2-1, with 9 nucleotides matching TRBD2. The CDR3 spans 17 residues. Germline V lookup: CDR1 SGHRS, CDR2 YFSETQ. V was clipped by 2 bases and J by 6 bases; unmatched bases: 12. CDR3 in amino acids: CASSFTLASGAPNEQFF. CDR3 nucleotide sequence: TGCGCCAGCAGCTTTACCCTAGCTAGCGGGGCCCCCAATGAGCAGTTCTTC.

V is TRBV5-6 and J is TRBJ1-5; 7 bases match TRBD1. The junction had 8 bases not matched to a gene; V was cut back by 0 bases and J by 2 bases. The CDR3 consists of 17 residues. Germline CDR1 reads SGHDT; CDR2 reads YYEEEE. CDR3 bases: TGTGCCAGCAGCTTGGGACAGGGTGGGGGAGGCAATCAGCCCCAGCATTTT. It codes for CASSLGQGGGGNQPQHF.

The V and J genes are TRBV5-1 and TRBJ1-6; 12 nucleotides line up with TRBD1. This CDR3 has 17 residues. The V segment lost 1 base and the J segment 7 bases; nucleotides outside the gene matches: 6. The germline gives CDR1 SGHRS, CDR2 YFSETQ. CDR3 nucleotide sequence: TGCGCCAGCAGCTTGAGATCGGGACAGGGGGCGAATTCACCCCTCCACTTT. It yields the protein CASSLRSGQGANSPLHF.

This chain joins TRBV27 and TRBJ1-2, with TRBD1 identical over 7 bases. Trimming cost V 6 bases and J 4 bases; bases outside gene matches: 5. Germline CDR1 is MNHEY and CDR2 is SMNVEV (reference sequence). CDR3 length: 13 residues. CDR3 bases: TGTGCCAGCAGCCTGACAGGGATCTATGGCTACACCTTC. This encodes CASSLTGIYGYTF.

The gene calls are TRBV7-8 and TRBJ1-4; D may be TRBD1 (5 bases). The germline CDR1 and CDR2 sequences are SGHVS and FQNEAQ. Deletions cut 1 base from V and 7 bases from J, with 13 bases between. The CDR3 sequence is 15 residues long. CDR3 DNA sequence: TGTGCCAGCAGCTTAGTGGCAGGGCTGGGTGAAAAACTGTTTTTT. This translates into CASSLVAGLGEKLFF.

CDR3 sequence (DNA): TGTGCCAGCAGCCAGGGACCAGCCGGGGGTAGGGAGCAGTTCTTC. Its translation is CASSQGPAGGREQFF. V usage is TRBV5-5 and J usage is TRBJ2-1, with TRBD2 as a possible D gene (6 bases). V shed 4 bases and J shed 10 bases, with 21 bases lying between them. The CDR3 has 15 amino acids. Germline CDR1 and CDR2: SGHKS and YYEKEE (reference sequence).